The rows below give T cell receptor beta chains drawn from one sample of a study of CD8+ T cells in alopecia areata. Here immunoSEQ multiplex PCR was the method, and the copy in TCRdb shows in-frame clones only, minus some. Here the sample spans approximately 150,000 clones, roughly 86% being singletons. Sequenced here: CD8+ T cells sorted from blood, sampled at week 4, from a patient treated with tofacitinib. These receptors were obtained from a human donor with alopecia areata. CDR3s include the opening cysteine and the closing phenylalanine or tryptophan. A D gene is named only where the DNA matches it firmly. Part of the rows lack a size; the others show once, few, many or a class for expanded clones.

TRBV5-4	-	15	-	TRBJ2-7	TGTGCCAGCAGCTTGATCTCCCAGGGACCCGGGGAGCAGTACTTC	CASSLISQGPGEQYF
TRBV27	few	10	-	TRBJ1-1	TGTGCCAGCGGGGGACCTCAAGCTTTCTTT	CASGGPQAFF
TRBV9	-	15	TRBD1	TRBJ1-3	TGTGCCAGCAGCTCAGGACAGGGGCATGGAAACACCATATATTTT	CASSSGQGHGNTIYF
TRBV7-9	-	12	-	TRBJ2-1	TGTGCCAGCAGCCCGACCTGGGATGAGCAGTTCTTC	CASSPTWDEQFF
TRBV30	-	16	-	TRBJ2-2	TGTGCCTGTCAAGCCCCTTTGACCGTTAGCGCCGGGGAGCTGTTTTTT	CACQAPLTVSAGELFF
TRBV2	few	15	TRBD1	TRBJ2-1	TGTGCCAGCACCCACCGGGACAGGGGCTACAATGAGCAGTTCTTC	CASTHRDRGYNEQFF
TRBV27	-	17	TRBD2	TRBJ2-2	TGTGCCAGCAGTCTAACTAGCGGGAGGGCCGACACCGGGGAGCTGTTTTTT	CASSLTSGRADTGELFF
TRBV7-9	few	16	-	TRBJ1-4	TGTGCCAGCAGCTCTAATAGCGGACCAACTAATGAAAAACTGTTTTTT	CASSSNSGPTNEKLFF
TRBV6-6	-	10	TRBD2	TRBJ2-7	TGTGCCACTCTAGCGGGGGGATCCTCTTTC	CATLAGGSSF
TRBV5-1	-	14	-	TRBJ2-7	TGCGCCAGCAGCTTGGAGGGAGGTGCCTACGAGCAGTACTTC	CASSLEGGAYEQYF
TRBV13	-	14	-	TRBJ2-5	TGTGCCAGCAGCCGGGACCACAGGTGGGAGACCCAGTACTTC	CASSRDHRWETQYF
TRBV5-1	-	14	TRBD1	TRBJ2-7	TGCGCCAGCAGCACGGGACAGGGTCAGGACGAGCAGTACTTC	CASSTGQGQDEQYF
TRBV6-4	few	14	TRBD2	TRBJ2-1	TGTGCCAGCAGTGGACTAGCGGGGGGCAATGAGCAGTTCTTC	CASSGLAGGNEQFF
TRBV19	once	14	TRBD1	TRBJ2-1	TGTGCCAGTAGTTTCGGACAGGGGGTCAATGAGCAGTTCTTC	CASSFGQGVNEQFF
TRBV7-7	-	19	TRBD2	TRBJ2-1	TGTGCTAGCAGCTTAAGAGAGCCTAGCGGGAGATCATCCTACAATGAGCAGTTCTTC	CASSLREPSGRSSYNEQFF
TRBV5-1	-	13	-	TRBJ1-2	TGCGCCAGCAGCCGTGACATGGGCTATGGCTACACCTTC	CASSRDMGYGYTF
TRBV5-6	-	16	TRBD2	TRBJ2-5	TGTGCCAGCAGCTCAAGACTAGCGGGAGGATCGGAGACCCAGTACTTC	CASSSRLAGGSETQYF
TRBV19	-	13	TRBD2	TRBJ2-5	TGTGCCAGTGGACTAGCGGAGAGAGAGACCCAGTACTTC	CASGLAERETQYF
TRBV2	-	15	-	TRBJ2-1	TGTGCCAGCAGTGAAGTGGGGGGGCGCGACAATGAGCAGTTCTTC	CASSEVGGRDNEQFF
TRBV7-6	-	17	TRBD2	TRBJ2-1	TGTGCCAGCAGCACTCCGGGACTAGCGGGCTCCTACAATGAGCAGTTCTTC	CASSTPGLAGSYNEQFF
TRBV4-1	-	11	TRBD2	TRBJ2-1	TGCGCCAGCAGCCCGGGACTAGAGCAGTTCTTC	CASSPGLEQFF
TRBV27	-	16	TRBD2	TRBJ2-3	TGTGCCAGCAGTTTACTGACTAGCGCCCGCACAGATACGCAGTATTTT	CASSLLTSARTDTQYF
TRBV13	-	16	TRBD2	TRBJ2-5	TGTGCCAGCAGCATCAGGGGTAGCGGGGGATCTCAGACCCAGTACTTC	CASSIRGSGGSQTQYF
TRBV7-9	-	13	TRBD2	TRBJ2-3	TGTGCCCCCGTAGCGGGATATGCAGATACGCAGTATTTT	CAPVAGYADTQYF
TRBV7-9	-	15	TRBD1	TRBJ2-1	TGTGCCAGCACCCCCGGGACAGGGGGCTGGGGTGAGCAGTTCTTC	CASTPGTGGWGEQFF
TRBV19	-	15	-	TRBJ2-7	TGTGCCAGTAGTATCGACGGGACGGTCTCCTACGAGCAGTACTTC	CASSIDGTVSYEQYF
TRBV29-1	-	14	TRBD1	TRBJ2-2	TGCAGCGTCTGGACAGGGGGGACGTCCGGGGAGCTGTTTTTT	CSVWTGGTSGELFF
TRBV7-9	-	13	TRBD1	TRBJ2-7	TGTGCCAGCAGCCCGACAGGGTCCTACGAGCAGTACTTC	CASSPTGSYEQYF
TRBV5-4	-	14	-	TRBJ2-3	TGTGCCAGCAGCCGCCTAGGGGGCACAGATACGCAGTATTTT	CASSRLGGTDTQYF
TRBV27	-	14	-	TRBJ2-7	TGTGCCAGCAGTTCGGACGACAGCCTTGTCGAGCAGTACTTC	CASSSDDSLVEQYF
TRBV19	-	15	-	TRBJ1-5	TGTGCCAGTAGTATCTACGGGACCACCAATCAGCCCCAGCATTTT	CASSIYGTTNQPQHF